Listed here is a single T cell receptor beta chain. Antigen specificity is unknown. This sample is drawn from a study of T cell responses to AZD1222 COVID-19 vaccine. The study, taken as a whole, reports: Researchers took repertoire samples only after the peak T cell response had come. In a largely white British group with more females than males, clonal diversity was possibly underestimated. Reportedly, nearly half the spike-specific TCRs target unmutated variant regions.

Using immunoSEQ multiplex PCR, the repertoire was profiled, and TCRdb retains in-frame clones only, with some absent. Among 40,000 to 55,000 clones listed, less than 95% were seen once. The source is an adult who received the AZD1222 COVID-19 vaccine. Sequenced here: peripheral blood, sampled 28 days after the second AZD1222 dose.

The CDR3 nucleotides read TGTGCCAGCTCTCTCGGACAGGGCGTAGGAGAGACCCAGTACTTC. This translates into CASSLGQGVGETQYF. This chain uses TRBV27 with TRBJ2-5, with TRBD1 identical over 8 bases. The CDR3 spans 15 residues. Losses at the gene ends were 8 bases for V and 4 bases for J; bases not matched to a gene: 12. CDR1 is MNHEY, CDR2 SMNVEV, per germline (reference sequence).